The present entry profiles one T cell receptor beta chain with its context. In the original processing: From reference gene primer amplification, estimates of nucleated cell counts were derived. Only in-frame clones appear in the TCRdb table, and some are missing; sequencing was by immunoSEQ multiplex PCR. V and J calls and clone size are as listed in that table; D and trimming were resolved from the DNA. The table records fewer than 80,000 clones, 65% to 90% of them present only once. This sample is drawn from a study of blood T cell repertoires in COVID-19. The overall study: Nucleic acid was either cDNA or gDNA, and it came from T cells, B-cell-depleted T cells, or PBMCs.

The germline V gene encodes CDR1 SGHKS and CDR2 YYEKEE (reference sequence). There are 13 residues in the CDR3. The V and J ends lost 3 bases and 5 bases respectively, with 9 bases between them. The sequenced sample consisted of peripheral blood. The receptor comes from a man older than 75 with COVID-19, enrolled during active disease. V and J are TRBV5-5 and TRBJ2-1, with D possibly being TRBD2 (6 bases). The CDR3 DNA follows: TGTGCCAGCAGCTCGACTAGGGACAATGAGCAGTTCTTC. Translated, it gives CASSSTRDNEQFF. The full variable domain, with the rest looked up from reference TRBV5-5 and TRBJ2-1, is DAGVTQSPTHLIKTRGQQVTLRCSPISGHKSVSWYQQVLGQGPQFIFQYYEKEERGRGNFPDRFSARQFPNYSSELNVNALLLGDSALYLCASSSTRDNEQFFGPGTRLTVL.